These 23 T cell receptor beta chains were all obtained from the same sample, sequenced in a study of Ad26.COV2.S vaccination and SARS-CoV-2 variants. This sample's treatment: some 20 received Ad26.COV2.S at low or high dose, single or two shots; a few received placebo; per-sample allocation not given. The samples date from day 63 after the first vaccine or placebo injection. The assay was immunoSEQ multiplex PCR, and TCRdb's table has in-frame clones only and misses some. The sample has 300,000 to 350,000 clones; roughly 90% are singletons. The specimen comprised peripheral blood, sampled in a trial of Ad26.COV2.S vaccine versus placebo. These receptors came from a person between 18 and 65 years old who received the Ad26.COV2.S COVID-19 vaccine or a placebo.

V gene TRBV27 combines with J gene TRBJ1-6; no firm D call. CDR3 length: 13 residues. V was cut by 3 bases and J by 6 bases, with 6 bases left in between. In germline, CDR1 is MNHEY, CDR2 SMNVEV (reference sequence). Here the CDR3 reads CASSLVLNSPLHF. DNA for the CDR3: TGTGCCAGCAGTTTGGTACTTAATTCACCCCTCCACTTT.

The chain carries TRBV6-6 and TRBJ2-5; 7 nucleotides align to TRBD2. The CDR3 spans 16 residues. V shed 6 bases, J shed 2 bases, and the junction held 12 bases outside the gene matches. From germline, CDR1 is MNHNY and CDR2 SVGAGI (reference sequence). For the CDR3, the DNA is TGTGCCAGCAGCCCTCGACTAGCTGGGGGACAAGAGACCCAGTACTTC. It encodes CASSPRLAGGQETQYF.

The chain joins TRBV19 to TRBJ2-5; D unclear. Trimming shortened V by 3 bases and J by 3 bases, and 11 bases separated the two germline ends. CDR1 is LNHDA, CDR2 SQIVND, per germline (reference sequence). CDR3 length: 14 amino acids. CDR3 bases: TGTGCCAGTAGTATTATTAATCAGAAAGAGACCCAGTACTTC. Its translation is CASSIINQKETQYF.

V gene TRBV5-4 combines with J gene TRBJ2-5; no clear D gene. The germline gives CDR1 SGHNT, CDR2 YYREEE (reference sequence). The CDR3 contains 14 residues. Trimming left V 2 bases short and J 4 bases short, with 12 bases between. The CDR3 reads CASSLGRASETQYF. The CDR3 DNA follows: TGTGCCAGCAGCTTAGGGCGAGCGTCAGAGACCCAGTACTTC. The variable domain in full, completed from reference TRBV5-4 and TRBJ2-5, reads ETGVTQSPTHLIKTRGQQVTLRCSSQSGHNTVSWYQQALGQGPQFIFQYYREEENGRGNFPPRFSGLQFPNYSSELNVNALELDDSALYLCASSLGRASETQYFGPGTRLLVL.

The CDR3 DNA sequence: TGCGCCAGCAGCTCGGACGGTATCCGGCCCCAGCATTTT. Translating it yields CASSSDGIRPQHF. The chain links TRBV5-1 to TRBJ1-5, with unresolved D. The CDR3 has 13 amino acids. Germline assignment: CDR1 SGHRS and CDR2 YFSETQ. V shed 3 bases and J shed 9 bases, with 13 bases lying between them.

This chain connects TRBV7-2 to TRBJ2-1, with a weak D call TRBD2 (5 bases). In germline, CDR1 is SGHTA, CDR2 FQGNSA. CDR3 length equals 14 residues. V was pared by 2 bases and J by 2 bases, with 7 bases between. The CDR3 DNA sequence: TGTGCCAGCAGCTTAAGGGAGACCTACAATGAGCAGTTCTTC. Protein: CASSLRETYNEQFF.

The V call is TRBV6-1, the J call TRBJ2-7, with D uncertain. The CDR3 sequence is 11 residues long. V was clipped by 3 bases and J by 3 bases, with 3 bases between them. Germline values: CDR1 MNHNS, CDR2 SASEGT. In nucleotides, the CDR3 is TGTGCCAGCAGTGACCACTACGAGCAGTACGTC. This encodes CASSDHYEQYV.

The rearrangement uses TRBV6-2 or TRBV6-3 and TRBJ1-1; D gene uncertain. CDR1 and CDR2 (germline): MNHEY, SVGEGT. The CDR3 is 14 amino acids. The ends were cut back, 4 bases at V and 1 base at J, with 10 bases in the middle. CDR3 nucleotides: TGTGCCAGCAGTTCGTTCGGCAGGAACACTGAAGCTTTCTTT. Amino acids: CASSSFGRNTEAFF.

This sequence joins TRBV28 and TRBJ1-2; D not certain. The CDR3 runs to 15 residues. Germline V gene lookup returns CDR1 MDHEN and CDR2 SYDVKM. V was clipped by 2 bases and J by 5 bases, with 15 bases between them. CDR3 sequence reads: CASSLPDPGGYGYTF. The CDR3 DNA follows: TGTGCCAGCAGTTTACCTGACCCCGGAGGATATGGCTACACCTTC.

V gene TRBV11-2 combines with J gene TRBJ1-2, with 9 bases identical to TRBD1. This CDR3 region has 14 residues. Germline V CDR1 and CDR2: SGHAT, FQNNGV. V shed 5 bases, J shed 8 bases, and the junction held 9 bases outside the gene matches. The CDR3 loop is CASSLPGQGKGYTF. CDR3 bases: TGTGCCAGCAGCCTCCCGGGACAGGGAAAAGGCTACACCTTC.

This rearrangement joins TRBV10-1 to TRBJ2-1; 7 bases match TRBD2. This CDR3 contains 15 residues. Per germline, CDR1 WNHNN and CDR2 SYGVQD (reference sequence). Germline trimming cut 5 bases from V and 5 bases from J; bases unmatched to any gene: 9. CDR3 nucleotide sequence: TGCGCCAGCAGTAGGACTAGAATTAGGGACAATGAGCAGTTCTTC. It specifies CASSRTRIRDNEQFF.

The rearrangement links TRBV19 to TRBJ2-5; TRBD2 agrees at 14 bases. The germline V gene has CDR1 LNHDA and CDR2 SQIVND (reference sequence). The CDR3 length is 17 residues. Trimming took 5 bases from V and 5 from J; bases not matched to a gene: 10. The CDR3 nucleotides read TGTGCCAGTAGTGAGCCGGGACTAGCGGGAGTGGGCGAGACCCAGTACTTC. Translating gives CASSEPGLAGVGETQYF.

This chain uses TRBV15 with TRBJ2-6; D is possibly TRBD1 (5 bases). The germline V and J ends were trimmed by 3 bases and 4 bases, with 13 bases remaining between them. Germline assignment: CDR1 LNHNV and CDR2 YYDKDF (reference sequence). The CDR3 loop spans 16 amino acids. The DNA of the CDR3 is TGTGCCACCAGCAGTAACCAGGGTGTGGGGGCCAACGTCCTGACTTTC. Translation: CATSSNQGVGANVLTF.

The chain recombines TRBV29-1 with TRBJ1-4; 9 nucleotides align to TRBD1. V lost 4 bases, J lost 5 bases, and 2 bases stayed unmatched. CDR1 is SQVTM, CDR2 ANQGSEA, per germline. The CDR3 extends over 13 amino acids. This chain's CDR3 is CSVGGTGNEKLFF. The CDR3 region has the DNA TGCAGCGTTGGGGGGACAGGGAATGAAAAACTGTTTTTT. Full variable domain (missing parts from reference TRBV29-1 and TRBJ1-4): SAVISQKPSRDICQRGTSLTIQCQVDSQVTMMFWYRQQPGQSLTLIATANQGSEATYESGFVIDKFPISRPNLTFSTLTVSNMSPEDSSIYLCSVGGTGNEKLFFGSGTQLSVL.

The chain combines TRBV14 with TRBJ2-7; TRBD2 aligns across 8 bases. This CDR3 has 18 residues. CDR1 SGHDN and CDR2 FVKESK come from the germline V gene. The J segment lost 1 base and the V segment lost 1 base, leaving 12 bases of the junction unmatched. CDR3 residues: CASSQATGTRIISYEQYF. CDR3 DNA: TGTGCCAGCAGCCAAGCGACCGGGACTAGGATTATTTCCTACGAGCAGTACTTC.

This chain joins TRBV5-1 and TRBJ2-3; D gene uncertain. This CDR3 contains 13 residues. V shed 7 bases and J shed 0 bases, with 9 bases lying between them. CDR1 and CDR2 from the germline V gene are SGHRS and YFSETQ. In nucleotides, the CDR3 is TGCGCCAGCGCGATCCAAAGCACAGATACGCAGTATTTT. This codes for CASAIQSTDTQYF.

The gene calls are TRBV7-2 and TRBJ1-1; TRBD1 agrees at 9 bases. The CDR3 spans 15 residues. Germline CDR1 reads SGHTA; CDR2 reads FQGNSA. Germline trimming cut 5 bases from V and 4 bases from J; bases unmatched to any gene: 8. Written as DNA, the CDR3 is TGTGCCAGCAGCGGGCAACAGGGGGCTGGCACTGAAGCTTTCTTT. This sequence encodes CASSGQQGAGTEAFF.

The rearrangement joins TRBV11-2 to TRBJ2-7; 9 nucleotides match TRBD1. Germline V gives CDR1 SGHAT, CDR2 FQNNGV. With V trimmed by 3 bases and J by 3 bases, 9 bases remained unmatched. The length of the CDR3 is 16 residues. This CDR3 is CASSFGYVTGGYEQYF. CDR3 in DNA: TGTGCCAGCAGCTTCGGATACGTGACAGGGGGCTACGAGCAGTACTTC.

This rearrangement joins TRBV19 to TRBJ1-1, with 7 nucleotides matching TRBD1. CDR3 size: 15 residues. Germline lookup yields CDR1 LNHDA and CDR2 SQIVND (reference sequence). The CDR3 here is CASKSLWQGDTEAFF. CDR3 bases: TGTGCATCGAAGTCGTTGTGGCAGGGGGACACTGAAGCTTTCTTT. The full variable domain, with the rest looked up from reference TRBV19 and TRBJ1-1, is DGGITQSPKYLFRKEGQNVTLSCEQNLNHDAMYWYRQDPGQGLRLIYYSQIVNDFQKGDIAEGYSVSREKKESFPLTVTSAQKNPTAFYLCASKSLWQGDTEAFFGQGTRLTVV.

J is TRBJ1-1 and V is TRBV6-5, with D unresolved. Trimming pared 5 bases from V and 4 bases from J, leaving 17 bases between. The CDR3 contains 15 residues. CDR1 is MNHEY and CDR2 is SVGAGI in the germline V gene. Written as DNA, the CDR3 is TGTGCCAGCAGTCTACCAGGCTTCTTTACCACTGAAGCTTTCTTT. Its protein is CASSLPGFFTTEAFF.

The chain combines TRBV27 with TRBJ1-1; TRBD1 is a possible D gene (5 bases). In germline, CDR1 is MNHEY, CDR2 SMNVEV (reference sequence). The CDR3 has 13 residues. Between the trimmed V and J ends, which lost 8 bases and 12 bases, there was a span of 22 bases. The CDR3 DNA reads as TGTGCCAGCGCGAAGGGTTACCGGGGCCTATCTTTCTTT. Encoded protein: CASAKGYRGLSFF.

The V gene is TRBV27, the J gene TRBJ2-1, with a weak D call TRBD1 (5 bases). There are 12 residues in the CDR3. The germline V and J ends were trimmed by 6 bases and 6 bases, with 9 bases remaining between them. Germline CDR1 reads MNHEY; CDR2 reads SMNVEV (reference sequence). The CDR3 loop is CASSPGFNEQFF. The CDR3, as DNA: TGTGCCAGCAGCCCAGGGTTCAATGAGCAGTTCTTC.

The CDR3 reads CASSLETGWFTEAFF. The CDR3 DNA sequence: TGTGCCAGCAGCTTGGAGACAGGGTGGTTTACTGAAGCTTTCTTT. The chain employs TRBV5-4 and TRBJ1-1; 7 nucleotides agree with TRBD1. This CDR3 has 15 amino acids. The V gene end was trimmed by 0 bases and the J gene end by 5 bases; junction bases not matched to a gene: 7. Looked up from germline, CDR1 is SGHNT and CDR2 is YYREEE (reference sequence). Full variable domain (outside the CDR3, taken from reference TRBV5-4 and TRBJ1-1): ETGVTQSPTHLIKTRGQQVTLRCSSQSGHNTVSWYQQALGQGPQFIFQYYREEENGRGNFPPRFSGLQFPNYSSELNVNALELDDSALYLCASSLETGWFTEAFFGQGTRLTVV.